The present T cell receptor (beta chain) was sequenced within a study of blood T cell repertoires in COVID-19. Assay used: immunoSEQ multiplex PCR; TCRdb lists only in-frame clones, some missing. This sample has roughly 150,000 clones, with about 80% found just once. Trimming at V came to 2 bases and at J to 4 bases, leaving 0 bases not matched to a gene. Germline V gene sequence: CDR1 MNHEY, CDR2 SVGAGI. The CDR3 has 13 residues. The J gene is TRBJ1-1, the V gene TRBV6-5; 8 positions match TRBD1. The sample consisted of PBMCs or T cells enriched from blood (not recorded which). The source of this sequence is a man aged 45-65 years in a cohort exposed to, infected with or recovered from COVID-19 (not recorded which). The CDR3 coding sequence is TGTGCCAGCAGTTACGGGACAGGCACTGAAGCTTTCTTT. Translating gives CASSYGTGTEAFF.